Here is one T cell receptor beta chain with its context. Clones were sequenced by immunoSEQ multiplex PCR, and TCRdb holds only the in-frame ones, with some missing. The table records about 210,000 clones, around nine tenths of them present only once. The data were taken from a study of blood T cell repertoires in COVID-19. Germline V gene sequence: CDR1 MDHEN, CDR2 SYDVKM. Trimming stripped 1 base from V and 8 bases from J, with 15 bases between. The CDR3 runs 15 residues. This sequence joins TRBV28 and TRBJ1-5; D is perhaps TRBD1 (5 bases). This clonotype originated in a man aged 18 to 30 with active or convalescent COVID-19. The material sequenced was peripheral blood. CDR3 sequence (DNA): TGTGCCAGCAGTTTATCGGGGGGGGGTCGTGAGCCCCAGCATTTT. This sequence encodes CASSLSGGGREPQHF. Using reference TRBV28 and TRBJ1-5 for the parts outside the CDR3, the full variable domain is DVKVTQSSRYLVKRTGEKVFLECVQDMDHENMFWYRQDPGLGLRLIYFSYDVKMKEKGDIPEGYSVSREKKERFSLILESASTNQTSMYLCASSLSGGGREPQHFGDGTRLSIL.